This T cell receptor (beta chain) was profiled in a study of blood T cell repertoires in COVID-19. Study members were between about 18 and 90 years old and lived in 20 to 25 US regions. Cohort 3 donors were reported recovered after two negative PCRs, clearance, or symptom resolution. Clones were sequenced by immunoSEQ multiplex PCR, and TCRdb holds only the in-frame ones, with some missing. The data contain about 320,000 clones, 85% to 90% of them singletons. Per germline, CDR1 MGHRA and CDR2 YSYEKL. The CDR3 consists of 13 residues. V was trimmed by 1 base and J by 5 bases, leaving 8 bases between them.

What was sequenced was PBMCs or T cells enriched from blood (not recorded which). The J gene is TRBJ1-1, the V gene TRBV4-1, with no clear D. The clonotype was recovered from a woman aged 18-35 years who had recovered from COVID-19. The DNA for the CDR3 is TGCGCCAGCAGCCAAGTGAGGGCGACTGAAGCTTTCTTT. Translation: CASSQVRATEAFF.